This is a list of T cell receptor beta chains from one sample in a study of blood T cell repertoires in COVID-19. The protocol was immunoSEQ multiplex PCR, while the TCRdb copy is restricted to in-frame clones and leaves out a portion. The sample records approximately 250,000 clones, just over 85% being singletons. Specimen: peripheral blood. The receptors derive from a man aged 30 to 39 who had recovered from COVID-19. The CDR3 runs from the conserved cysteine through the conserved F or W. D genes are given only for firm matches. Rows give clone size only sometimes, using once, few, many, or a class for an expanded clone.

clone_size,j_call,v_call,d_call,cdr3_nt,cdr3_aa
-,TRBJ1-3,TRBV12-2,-,TGTGCAAGTCGCTTCCAGACAGGGTTTAGCTCTGGAAACACCATATATTTT,CASRFQTGFSSGNTIYF
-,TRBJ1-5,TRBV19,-,TGTGCCAGTAGTATACCACAGCCCTATTATAGCAATCAGCCCCAGCATTTT,CASSIPQPYYSNQPQHF
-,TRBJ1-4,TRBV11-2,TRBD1,TGTGCCAGCAGCGCCAACAGGGGTATTGCTGAAAAACTGTTTTTT,CASSANRGIAEKLFF
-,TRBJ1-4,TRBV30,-,TGTGCCTGGAGTGCAGGGGTGGGGTCGGATGAAAAACTGTTTTTT,CAWSAGVGSDEKLFF
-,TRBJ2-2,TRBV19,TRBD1,TGTGCCAGTAGTACGGACAGGGCGAACACCGGGGAGCTGTTTTTT,CASSTDRANTGELFF
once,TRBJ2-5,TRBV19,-,TGTGCCAGTAGTATGGGTGCCGGGGATGAGACCCAGTACTTC,CASSMGAGDETQYF
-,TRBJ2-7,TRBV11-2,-,TGTGCCAGCAGCCTCCCGGGACAAGGGAACTACGAGCAGTACTTC,CASSLPGQGNYEQYF
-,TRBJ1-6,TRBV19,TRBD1,TGTGCCAGTAGCGACAGGGAGTGGTCACCCCTCCACTTT,CASSDREWSPLHF
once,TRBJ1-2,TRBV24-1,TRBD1,TGTGCCACCAGTGATTTCCGCGGGACAGGCTTGTATGGCTACACCTTC,CATSDFRGTGLYGYTF
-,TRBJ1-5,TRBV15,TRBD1,TGTGCCACCAGCAGAGATAGGGGGCCGGGGAATCAGCCCCAGCATTTT,CATSRDRGPGNQPQHF
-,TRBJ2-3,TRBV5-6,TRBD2,TGTGCCAGCGGGCAACTAGCGGGGAGCTCGGATACGCAGTATTTT,CASGQLAGSSDTQYF
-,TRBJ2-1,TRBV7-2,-,TGTGCCAGCAGCTTTCAGGACATCTACAATGAGCAGTTCTTC,CASSFQDIYNEQFF
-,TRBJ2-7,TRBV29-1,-,TGCAGCGTTGAGGGCAACAGGGACCTCGAGCAGTACTTC,CSVEGNRDLEQYF
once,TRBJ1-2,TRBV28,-,TGTGCCAGCAGTATATCGAATCCGGTTTTTTATGGCTACACCTTC,CASSISNPVFYGYTF
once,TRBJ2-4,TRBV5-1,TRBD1,TGCGCCAGCAGCTTGGAAGGACAGGATCCTGACATTCAGTACTTC,CASSLEGQDPDIQYF
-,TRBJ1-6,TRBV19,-,TGTGCCAGTAGTATAGTTTCGAATTCACCCCTCCACTTT,CASSIVSNSPLHF
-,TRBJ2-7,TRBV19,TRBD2,TGTGCCAGTAGTATAGGAGGAGGTAGCGGGGACTTCTACGAGCAGTACTTC,CASSIGGGSGDFYEQYF
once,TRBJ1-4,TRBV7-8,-,TGTGCCAGCACCTCTGACATAACTAATGAAAAACTGTTTTTT,CASTSDITNEKLFF
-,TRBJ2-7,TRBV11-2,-,TGTGCCAGCAGCTTAGTCCCCTCGGGTTTGTACGAGCAGTACTTC,CASSLVPSGLYEQYF
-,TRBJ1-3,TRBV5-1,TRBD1,TGCGCCAGCAGCCCAAGGACAGGGGGCTCTGGAAACACCATATATTTT,CASSPRTGGSGNTIYF
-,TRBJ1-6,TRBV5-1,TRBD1,TGCGCCAGCAGCTATTCTTCCGGGACAGAGACGTTTCCTAACTATAATTCACCCCTCCACTTT,CASSYSSGTETFPNYNSPLHF
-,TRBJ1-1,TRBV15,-,TGTGCCACCAGCAGAGTTACTGGCACTGAAGCTTTCTTT,CATSRVTGTEAFF